Listed below are T cell receptor beta chains from one sample, sequenced in a study of cytomegalovirus exposure and HLA in healthy donors. The table came from immunoSEQ multiplex PCR; TCRdb's copy has only in-frame clones and leaves some out. The sample includes fewer than 130,000 clones, 74% seen only once; the top ten take about 2.8%. The sample consisted of PBMCs. The origin of the receptors is a man aged 45-60 years in good health and CMV-seropositive. CDR3s include the opening cysteine and the closing phenylalanine or tryptophan. A D gene is named only where the DNA matches it firmly. Size values are once, few and many counts, or a class for expanded clones, and some rows have none.

TGTGCCAGCAGTAGGGACGGGAGCTCCTACGAGCAGTACTTC	CASSRDGSSYEQYF	NA	NA	TRBV2	TRBJ2-7
TGTGCCATCAGTGTAGTAGCGCCGAGCTCCTACAATGAGCAGTTCTTC	CAISVVAPSSYNEQFF	once	NA	TRBV10-3	TRBJ2-1
TGCGCCAGCAGCTTGATGGGCACAGGTCTCTGGCAAGAGACCCAGTACTTC	CASSLMGTGLWQETQYF	NA	NA	TRBV5-1	TRBJ2-5
TGTGCCAGCAGCTTAGCGATAGCAGATACGCAGTATTTT	CASSLAIADTQYF	NA	NA	TRBV11-1	TRBJ2-3
TGTGCCAGCGTAAGCGGGATTGCGCAGTATTTT	CASVSGIAQYF	NA	TRBD2	TRBV4-2	TRBJ2-3
TGTGCCAGCAGTTCCGGGACACTCCGCCGAGAGCAGTACTTC	CASSSGTLRREQYF	NA	NA	TRBV7-8	TRBJ2-7
TGCGCCAGCAGTTGGCGCAGGTCCAATCAGCCCCAGCATTTT	CASSWRRSNQPQHF	few	NA	TRBV10-1	TRBJ1-5
TGTGCCAGCAGCCGGGGCAGGGCCTACGAGCAGTACTTC	CASSRGRAYEQYF	NA	NA	TRBV14	TRBJ2-7
TGTGCTAGTGGTTTTGGGGACAGGGGCGCAGATACGCAGTATTTT	CASGFGDRGADTQYF	NA	TRBD1	TRBV12-5	TRBJ2-3
TGTGCCAGCTCCCCCGAGACTAGAACGAATGAGCAGTTCTTC	CASSPETRTNEQFF	NA	NA	TRBV18	TRBJ2-1
TGTGCCAGCAGTCCCCAGGCAGGGAGGATCGAGCAGTACTTC	CASSPQAGRIEQYF	few	NA	TRBV6-6	TRBJ2-7
TGTGCCAGCAGCTTGTTCTCTAGCGGGGTCCCGAACACCGGGGAGCTGTTTTTT	CASSLFSSGVPNTGELFF	NA	TRBD2	TRBV5-6	TRBJ2-2
TGTGCCAGCAGTGAAAGGCTAGCGGGAGTTGGCACCGGGGAGCTGTTTTTT	CASSERLAGVGTGELFF	NA	TRBD2	TRBV27	TRBJ2-2
TGTGCCAGCTCACCTAGCAGGGCCTACGAGCAGTACTTC	CASSPSRAYEQYF	NA	NA	TRBV18	TRBJ2-7
TGTGCCAGCACCACGGGAGCAGCTACTGAAGCTTTCTTT	CASTTGAATEAFF	few	NA	TRBV6-5	TRBJ1-1
TGTGCCAGCAGCCCAGGGGACAGGGGGGGTCCCGGGGAGCTGTTTTTT	CASSPGDRGGPGELFF	NA	TRBD1	TRBV9	TRBJ2-2
TGTGCCAGTAGTCTACCACGAGACAGGGGGCCTCGTGTGAGCACTGAAGCTTTCTTT	CASSLPRDRGPRVSTEAFF	few	TRBD1	TRBV19	TRBJ1-1
TGTGCCAGCAGCGTAGGGGGTAGCGGTACCTACAATGAGCAGTTCTTC	CASSVGGSGTYNEQFF	once	NA	TRBV9	TRBJ2-1
TGCAGCGTCCAAACCGGACAGGGGGTGGGGGGGGAGCTGTTTTTT	CSVQTGQGVGGELFF	NA	TRBD1	TRBV29-1	TRBJ2-2
TGTGCCAGCAGTGAAGGAGGAGCGGGGGCAGATACGCAGTATTTT	CASSEGGAGADTQYF	few	TRBD2	TRBV2	TRBJ2-3
TGCGCCAGCAGCCAAGTGAGGAGGGTTGAGACCCAGTACTTC	CASSQVRRVETQYF	NA	NA	TRBV4-1	TRBJ2-5
TGCGCCAGCAGCTTAAGCGGGGGTAGAGAGACCCAGTACTTC	CASSLSGGRETQYF	NA	TRBD2	TRBV5-1	TRBJ2-5
TGTGCCAGCAGCTCCTGGACAGGGATGAACTATGGCTACACCTTC	CASSSWTGMNYGYTF	NA	TRBD1	TRBV5-6	TRBJ1-2
TGCAGCGCGGCGGGCTCCTACAATGAGCAGTTCTTC	CSAAGSYNEQFF	NA	NA	TRBV29-1	TRBJ2-1
TGTGCCAGCAGCCCCACCGCGGGGCATACAAATGAAAAACTGTTTTTT	CASSPTAGHTNEKLFF	NA	NA	TRBV14	TRBJ1-4
TGTGCCAGCAGCTTCGGACAGGTTCTAGCGGGAGGTAGGGGGGAGACCCAGTACTTC	CASSFGQVLAGGRGETQYF	NA	TRBD2	TRBV7-2	TRBJ2-5
TGTGCCAGCAGCCTTAGGACAGGGGGAGATACGCAGTATTTT	CASSLRTGGDTQYF	NA	TRBD1	TRBV5-4	TRBJ2-3
TGTGCCAGCAGCTTGACCGGACTAGACACAGATACGCAGTATTTT	CASSLTGLDTDTQYF	NA	TRBD2	TRBV7-3	TRBJ2-3
TGTGCCAGTAGTAGGGACAGGGATAGACCCTCTGGGGCCAACGTCCTGACTTTC	CASSRDRDRPSGANVLTF	NA	TRBD1	TRBV19	TRBJ2-6
TGCGCCAGCAGCGAACCTAGCGGGGGACAAGAGACCCAGTACTTC	CASSEPSGGQETQYF	NA	TRBD2	TRBV5-1	TRBJ2-5
TGTGCCAGCAGGGCTAGCGGGAGGGGGAACATTCAGTACTTC	CASRASGRGNIQYF	NA	TRBD2	TRBV2	TRBJ2-4
TGTGCCAGCATTTCGTCGGGGGAGCAGTACTTC	CASISSGEQYF	NA	NA	TRBV6-6	TRBJ2-5
TGTGCCAGCAGCTTAAGGGGTGTCTCTGGAAACACCATATATTTT	CASSLRGVSGNTIYF	NA	NA	TRBV11-2	TRBJ1-3
TGTGCCAGCAGCTTGGGGAGTAATCAGCCCCAGCATTTT	CASSLGSNQPQHF	NA	NA	TRBV5-4	TRBJ1-5
TGTGCCTGGAGTGTGTCCGATCCGGGAATCCAGTACTTC	CAWSVSDPGIQYF	NA	NA	TRBV30	TRBJ2-5
TGTGCCATCAGTGAGTCCATTGGGGCAGGGCTCTCTGGGGCCAACGTCCTGACTTTC	CAISESIGAGLSGANVLTF	NA	NA	TRBV10-3	TRBJ2-6
TGTGCCAGCCGGGGGCTGACAGGGACCTACGAGCAGTACTTC	CASRGLTGTYEQYF	few	NA	TRBV27	TRBJ2-7
TGTGCCAGCAGCTTGGGACAGGAACCCCGTGAAAAACTGTTTTTT	CASSLGQEPREKLFF	NA	NA	TRBV5-8	TRBJ1-4
TGTGCCAGCAGTGAAACGACAGGGGGCAACTATGGCTACACCTTC	CASSETTGGNYGYTF	NA	TRBD1	TRBV6-1	TRBJ1-2
TGTGCCAGCAGCGTAGGTCTTCTCGACACCATATATTTT	CASSVGLLDTIYF	few	NA	TRBV9	TRBJ1-3
TGCAGCGTGAGGACAGGGGGCACCTACGAGCAGTACTTC	CSVRTGGTYEQYF	NA	TRBD1	TRBV29-1	TRBJ2-7
TGCAGTGCTAGAAATGACAGGGAAGCTTTCTTT	CSARNDREAFF	NA	NA	TRBV20-1	TRBJ1-1
TGTGCCAGGAAGCGGGACCAGCAAACCTACGAGCAGTACTTC	CARKRDQQTYEQYF	few	TRBD2	TRBV19	TRBJ2-7
TGTGCCAGCAGTTCGTGGACAGGGCAAGAGACCCAGTACTTC	CASSSWTGQETQYF	few	TRBD1	TRBV6-6	TRBJ2-5
TGTGCCAGCAGCTTAGACGGGTTGAACACTGAAGCTTTCTTT	CASSLDGLNTEAFF	few	NA	TRBV11-3	TRBJ1-1
TGCGCCAGCAGCCAACAGACAGGGGCAACTAATGAAAAACTGTTTTTT	CASSQQTGATNEKLFF	NA	TRBD1	TRBV5-1	TRBJ1-4
TGTGCCAGCACCCTTGACAGGAACTATGGCTACACCTTC	CASTLDRNYGYTF	NA	NA	TRBV7-2	TRBJ1-2
TGTGCCAGCAGTTACGACAGGTCAGGCGGCTACACCTTC	CASSYDRSGGYTF	NA	NA	TRBV6-6	TRBJ1-2
TGTGCCAGCAGTCATGCGGGGGACGAGCAGTACTTC	CASSHAGDEQYF	NA	TRBD2	TRBV28	TRBJ2-7
TGTGCCAGCAGCTTGGGGGGACGCCAAGAGACCCAGTACTTC	CASSLGGRQETQYF	NA	NA	TRBV11-3	TRBJ2-5
TGTGCCAGCAGCGTTGGTGGGACAGGGGGCGCGGCCTACAATGAGCAGTTCTTC	CASSVGGTGGAAYNEQFF	NA	TRBD1	TRBV9	TRBJ2-1
TGCGCCAGCAGCCCACAGCAACGAGAGATATACAATACATCGTCGCCCCTCCACTTT	CASSPQQREIYNTSSPLHF	few	NA	TRBV5-1	TRBJ1-6
TGTGCCAGCAGCCTCGGACAGGGATTTGCACAGCGGGAAAACACCATATATTTT	CASSLGQGFAQRENTIYF	NA	TRBD1	TRBV2	TRBJ1-3
TGTGCCAGCAGGCCAGGGGGCTCAAGTGAGCAGTTCTTC	CASRPGGSSEQFF	few	TRBD1	TRBV6-6	TRBJ2-1
TGTGCTAGTGGCCCAGATGGGGGCTGGGGAAACACCATATATTTT	CASGPDGGWGNTIYF	NA	NA	TRBV12-5	TRBJ1-3
TGCGCCAGCACCACATTTACAGGGACCGAGCAGTACTTC	CASTTFTGTEQYF	NA	NA	TRBV5-1	TRBJ2-7
TGTGCCAGCAGCTCGTATGACAGGCTCATGAACACTGAAGCTTTCTTT	CASSSYDRLMNTEAFF	NA	NA	TRBV7-8	TRBJ1-1
TGCGCCAGCAGTTCAGCCGACAGGGGCACCTACGAGCAGTACTTC	CASSSADRGTYEQYF	NA	TRBD1	TRBV10-2	TRBJ2-7
TGTGCCATCAGTGAGACTAGCGGGGGGGACAATGAGCAGTTCTTC	CAISETSGGDNEQFF	NA	TRBD2	TRBV10-3	TRBJ2-1
TGTGCCAGCAGCTTAGTTGTAGGACTAGCTAACTATGGCTACACCTTC	CASSLVVGLANYGYTF	NA	NA	TRBV7-9	TRBJ1-2